The subject of this entry is one T cell receptor (beta chain). The antigen is unknown. Sequencing used immunoSEQ multiplex PCR; TCRdb keeps in-frame clones, though not all of them. Of 78,000 or so clones in the sample, 94% were seen once. This sample stems from a study of cytomegalovirus exposure and HLA in healthy donors. Findings and limits, study-wide: Overall, around 160 TCR beta chains were annotated as cytomegalovirus-associated. It was found in a later analysis that first-cohort TCR clusters tended to co-occur in the 100 to 150 validation repertoires. Usually a TCR sequence was rare, but some public TCRs were found in many donors.

The donors were part of the roughly 120-subject validation cohort, which stood apart from the 666-subject first cohort. The CDR3 runs 16 residues. The V gene's germline CDR1 is MNHEY and CDR2 SVGAGI. Deletions cut 2 bases from V and 8 bases from J, with 21 bases between. This chain joins TRBV6-5 and TRBJ1-1; a weak D match, TRBD1 (6 bases). The sequenced sample consisted of PBMCs. This clonotype was obtained from a woman aged 18-29 years in good health and CMV-seropositive. The DNA of the CDR3 is TGTGCCAGCAGTTACATAACCCTCCGGGGGGGCGAGGAAGCTTTCTTT. Its translation is CASSYITLRGGEEAFF.